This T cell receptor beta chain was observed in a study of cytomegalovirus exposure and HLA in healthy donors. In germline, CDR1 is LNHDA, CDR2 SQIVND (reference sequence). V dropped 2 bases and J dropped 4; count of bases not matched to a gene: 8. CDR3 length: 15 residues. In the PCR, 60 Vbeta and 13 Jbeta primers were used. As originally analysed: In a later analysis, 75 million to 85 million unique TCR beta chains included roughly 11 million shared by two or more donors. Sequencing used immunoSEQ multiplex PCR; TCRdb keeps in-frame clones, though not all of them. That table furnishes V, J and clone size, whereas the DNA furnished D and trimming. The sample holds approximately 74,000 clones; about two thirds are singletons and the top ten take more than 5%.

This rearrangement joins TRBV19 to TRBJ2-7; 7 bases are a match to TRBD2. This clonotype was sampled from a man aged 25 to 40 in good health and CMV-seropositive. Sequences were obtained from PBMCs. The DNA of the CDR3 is TGTGCCAGTAGTATATCTACTAGCGTGTCTTACGAGCAGTACTTC. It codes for CASSISTSVSYEQYF. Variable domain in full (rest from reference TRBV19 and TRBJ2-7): DGGITQSPKYLFRKEGQNVTLSCEQNLNHDAMYWYRQDPGQGLRLIYYSQIVNDFQKGDIAEGYSVSREKKESFPLTVTSAQKNPTAFYLCASSISTSVSYEQYFGPGTRLTVT.